This is a list of T cell receptor beta chains from one sample in a study of blood T cell repertoires in COVID-19. Some clones are missing from TCRdb's copy, which holds only in-frame ones; the method was immunoSEQ multiplex PCR. The table shows about 310,000 clones, with approximately 87% occurring only once. The sequencing input was peripheral blood. These receptor sequences come from a woman between 45 and 65 years old who had recovered from COVID-19. CDR3s include the opening cysteine and the closing phenylalanine or tryptophan. D genes are given only for firm matches. Only some rows state a clone size, as once, few, many or a class for expanded clones.

TRBD1,NA,13,TRBV2,TRBJ2-7,CASSGTGAYEQYF,TGTGCCAGCAGTGGGACAGGAGCCTACGAGCAGTACTTC
NA,once,16,TRBV19,TRBJ1-5,CASSIAETGGNQPQHF,TGTGCCAGTAGTATAGCCGAGACCGGGGGCAATCAGCCCCAGCATTTT
NA,NA,13,TRBV6-1,TRBJ1-1,CASSEWDTTEAFF,TGTGCCAGCAGTGAATGGGACACAACGGAAGCTTTCTTT
NA,NA,15,TRBV6-2/TRBV6-3,TRBJ2-1,CASSLSSGSYNEQFF,TGTGCCAGCAGTCTCAGTTCAGGCTCCTACAATGAGCAGTTCTTC
NA,NA,17,TRBV12-5,TRBJ1-3,CASRPFPTDSAGNTIYF,TGTGCTAGTCGCCCGTTTCCAACCGACAGTGCAGGAAACACCATATATTTT
NA,NA,15,TRBV7-8,TRBJ1-5,CASSARDNSNQPQHF,TGTGCCAGCAGCGCAAGGGACAATAGCAATCAGCCCCAGCATTTT
NA,NA,13,TRBV10-3,TRBJ1-1,CAISDGMNTEAFF,TGTGCCATCAGTGACGGTATGAACACTGAAGCTTTCTTT
NA,NA,15,TRBV7-2,TRBJ1-2,CASSLESGQNYGYTF,TGTGCCAGCAGCTTAGAATCTGGGCAGAACTATGGCTACACCTTC
NA,NA,13,TRBV5-1,TRBJ2-1,CASRVQGGNEQFF,TGCGCCAGCAGAGTCCAGGGGGGCAATGAGCAGTTCTTC
NA,NA,12,TRBV3-1/TRBV3-2,TRBJ1-2,CASSQSGNGYTF,TGTGCCAGCAGCCAATCCGGGAATGGCTACACCTTC
TRBD2,few,16,TRBV7-2,TRBJ2-7,CASSPREVRGSYEQYF,TGTGCCAGCAGCCCCCGCGAGGTGCGGGGGAGCTACGAGCAGTACTTC
NA,NA,13,TRBV5-1,TRBJ1-1,CASSLTENTEAFF,TGCGCCAGCAGCCTGACAGAAAACACTGAAGCTTTCTTT
TRBD2,NA,14,TRBV30,TRBJ2-1,CAWSRTSGYNEQFF,TGTGCCTGGAGCCGGACTAGCGGTTACAATGAGCAGTTCTTC
NA,NA,16,TRBV3-1/TRBV3-2,TRBJ2-1,CASSQVPSYGYNEQFF,TGTGCCAGCAGCCAAGTCCCTAGCTATGGCTACAATGAGCAGTTCTTC
TRBD1,NA,16,TRBV7-2,TRBJ1-2,CASSPTAGQGAYGYTF,TGTGCCAGCAGCCCAACCGCAGGACAGGGGGCTTATGGCTACACCTTC
NA,once,18,TRBV21-1,TRBJ2-5,CASSNGKRKGLRTETQYF,TGTGCCAGCAGCAACGGAAAACGTAAGGGACTAAGGACAGAGACCCAGTACTTC
NA,NA,16,TRBV4-1,TRBJ1-2,CASSQDPTGTNYGYTF,TGCGCCAGCAGCCAAGATCCGACAGGAACTAACTATGGCTACACCTTC
TRBD2,NA,15,TRBV19,TRBJ2-3,CASSTSGGDTDTQYF,TGTGCCAGTAGTACGTCCGGGGGGGACACAGATACGCAGTATTTT
NA,NA,18,TRBV5-4,TRBJ2-2,CASSFGGDSPLHTGELFF,TGTGCCAGCAGCTTTGGCGGGGACAGCCCCCTTCACACCGGGGAGCTGTTTTTT
NA,NA,13,TRBV6-5,TRBJ1-1,CASSRTANTEAFF,TGTGCCAGCTCGAGGACAGCGAACACTGAAGCTTTCTTT
TRBD1,NA,14,TRBV19,TRBJ1-4,CASSIGTGSEKLFF,TGTGCCAGTAGTATTGGGACAGGGAGCGAAAAACTGTTTTTT
TRBD1,NA,21,TRBV28,TRBJ1-5,CASSLRASLGTVTSSNQPQHF,TGTGCCAGCAGTTTACGGGCGAGTTTAGGGACAGTCACCTCTAGCAATCAGCCCCAGCATTTT
TRBD2,NA,16,TRBV4-1,TRBJ2-1,CASSETSGLSYNEQFF,TGCGCCAGCAGCGAGACTAGCGGGCTTTCCTACAATGAGCAGTTCTTC
NA,NA,15,TRBV5-3,TRBJ2-2,CARSLGLRTPGELFF,TGTGCCAGAAGCTTGGGACTCCGAACTCCCGGGGAGCTGTTTTTT
NA,once,14,TRBV5-5,TRBJ2-2,CASSKTVNTGELFF,TGTGCCAGCAGCAAAACAGTGAACACCGGGGAGCTGTTTTTT
NA,NA,14,TRBV5-1,TRBJ1-4,CASSSLRGDEKLFF,TGCGCCAGCAGCTCGCTCAGGGGAGATGAAAAACTGTTTTTT
NA,once,14,TRBV3-1/TRBV3-2,TRBJ1-1,CASSQTDRNTEAFF,TGTGCCAGCAGCCAAACAGACAGGAACACTGAAGCTTTCTTT
TRBD2,NA,19,TRBV10-3,TRBJ2-2,CATRIAPYRAGGVTGELFF,TGTGCCACTAGAATTGCCCCTTACCGGGCGGGAGGGGTCACCGGGGAGCTGTTTTTT
TRBD1,few,15,TRBV5-1,TRBJ2-1,CASSSGTGSYNEQFF,TGCGCCAGCAGCTCCGGGACAGGCTCCTACAATGAGCAGTTCTTC
NA,NA,14,TRBV3-1/TRBV3-2,TRBJ2-5,CASSQAGQGETQYF,TGTGCCAGCAGCCAAGCAGGGCAGGGAGAGACCCAGTACTTC
TRBD1,NA,16,TRBV28,TRBJ1-4,CASRSSPGQGNEKLFF,TGTGCCAGCAGATCGTCCCCGGGACAGGGTAATGAAAAACTGTTTTTT
TRBD1,NA,16,TRBV27,TRBJ1-2,CASRAGQGALNYGYTF,TGTGCCAGCAGGGCTGGACAGGGGGCCCTGAACTATGGCTACACCTTC
NA,NA,13,TRBV2,TRBJ2-2,CASGTTLVGELFF,TGTGCCAGCGGGACAACTCTCGTCGGGGAGCTGTTTTTT
NA,NA,14,TRBV28,TRBJ1-5,CASSLALRNQPQHF,TGTGCCAGCAGTTTAGCGTTGCGAAATCAGCCCCAGCATTTT
NA,NA,13,TRBV15,TRBJ1-2,CATSRDRGRGYTF,TGTGCCACCAGCAGAGACAGGGGCCGTGGCTACACCTTC
NA,NA,17,TRBV5-1,TRBJ1-2,CASSWSGSGGSYYGYTF,TGCGCCAGCAGCTGGTCCGGGAGCGGAGGGAGCTACTATGGCTACACCTTC
NA,NA,14,TRBV6-5,TRBJ1-6,CASSYGRRNSPLHF,TGTGCCAGCAGTTACGGCCGGAGGAATTCACCCCTCCACTTT
TRBD1,few,14,TRBV6-5,TRBJ1-1,CASKAGGWDTEAFF,TGTGCCAGCAAGGCAGGGGGCTGGGACACTGAAGCTTTCTTT
NA,NA,15,TRBV7-2,TRBJ1-4,CASSVLTGNAGKLFF,TGTGCCAGCAGCGTCCTGACAGGAAACGCGGGAAAACTGTTTTTT
TRBD2,NA,18,TRBV6-1,TRBJ2-4,CASSETLGGRGAKNIQYF,TGTGCCAGCAGTGAAACTCTGGGCGGGAGAGGTGCCAAAAACATTCAGTACTTC
TRBD2,NA,14,TRBV3-1/TRBV3-2,TRBJ2-1,CASSFAGGGNEQFF,TGTGCCAGCAGCTTTGCGGGAGGAGGCAATGAGCAGTTCTTC
NA,NA,11,TRBV20-1,TRBJ2-7,CRSGEPYEQYF,TGCAGGTCAGGTGAACCCTACGAGCAGTACTTC
NA,NA,15,TRBV9,TRBJ1-1,CASSVVSRRGTEAFF,TGTGCCAGCAGCGTAGTCAGTCGGAGGGGCACTGAAGCTTTCTTT
TRBD1,NA,15,TRBV28,TRBJ2-7,CASSRTGARLYEQYF,TGTGCCAGCAGCCGTACAGGGGCTAGACTCTACGAGCAGTACTTC
NA,NA,14,TRBV4-3,TRBJ2-1,CASSQELDSNEQFF,TGCGCCAGCAGCCAAGAGCTGGACAGTAATGAGCAGTTCTTC
NA,NA,15,TRBV5-1,TRBJ2-5,CASSNGPNGGKTQYF,TGCGCCAGCAGCAACGGACCTAATGGGGGGAAGACCCAGTACTTC
TRBD1,NA,16,TRBV30,TRBJ1-1,CAWSTGTGSNNTEAFF,TGTGCCTGGAGTACCGGGACAGGGTCGAATAACACTGAAGCTTTCTTT
NA,NA,15,TRBV21-1,TRBJ2-7,CASSGLSRNQYEQYF,TGTGCCAGCAGCGGGCTTTCGCGAAACCAATACGAGCAGTACTTC
TRBD1,NA,16,TRBV10-3,TRBJ1-5,CAINQTGGLCNQPQHF,TGTGCCATCAATCAGACAGGGGGCCTGTGCAATCAGCCCCAGCATTTT
NA,NA,12,TRBV9,TRBJ2-3,CASSPLSDTQYF,TGTGCCAGCAGCCCTCTTTCCGATACGCAGTATTTT
TRBD1,NA,17,TRBV29-1,TRBJ2-2,CSVVKGTAFANTGELFF,TGCAGCGTTGTAAAGGGGACAGCCTTCGCGAACACCGGGGAGCTGTTTTTT
NA,NA,15,TRBV18,TRBJ2-2,CASSPRDSPTGELFF,TGTGCCAGCTCACCACGGGACTCCCCCACCGGGGAGCTGTTTTTT
NA,NA,13,TRBV15,TRBJ1-1,CATSSRPRAEAFF,TGTGCCACCAGCAGCCGCCCCCGCGCCGAAGCTTTCTTT
NA,NA,16,TRBV5-6,TRBJ2-1,CASSLGAGTYRNEQFF,TGTGCCAGCAGCTTGGGGGCCGGGACTTACCGCAATGAGCAGTTCTTC
NA,once,13,TRBV6-5,TRBJ1-2,CASSSQGYYGYTF,TGTGCCAGCAGTTCTCAGGGATACTATGGCTACACCTTC
NA,NA,15,TRBV2,TRBJ2-3,CASQLQGFRTDTQYF,TGTGCCAGCCAATTACAGGGTTTTCGCACAGATACGCAGTATTTT
NA,NA,13,TRBV9,TRBJ2-1,CASSGSYYNEQFF,TGTGCCAGCAGCGGTAGTTACTACAATGAGCAGTTCTTC